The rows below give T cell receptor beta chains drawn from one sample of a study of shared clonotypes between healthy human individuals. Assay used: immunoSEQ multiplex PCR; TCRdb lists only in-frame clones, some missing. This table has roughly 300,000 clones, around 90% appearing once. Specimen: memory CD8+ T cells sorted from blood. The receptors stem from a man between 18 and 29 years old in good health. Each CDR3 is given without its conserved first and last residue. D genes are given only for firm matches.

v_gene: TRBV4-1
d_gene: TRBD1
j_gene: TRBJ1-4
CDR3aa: ASSHGVNRGKNEKLF

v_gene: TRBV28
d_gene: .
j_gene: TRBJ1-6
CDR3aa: ASKSLSYNSPLH

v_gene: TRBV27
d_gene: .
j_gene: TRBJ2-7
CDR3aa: ASSLSIGTYEQY

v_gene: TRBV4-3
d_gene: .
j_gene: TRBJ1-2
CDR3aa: ASSQEDPDYGYT

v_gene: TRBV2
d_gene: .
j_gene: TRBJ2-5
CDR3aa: ASSEFPGETQY

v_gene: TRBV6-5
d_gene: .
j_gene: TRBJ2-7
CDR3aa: ASSLDSAYEQY

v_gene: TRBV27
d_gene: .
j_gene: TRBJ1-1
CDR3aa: ASSLHPVRTEAF

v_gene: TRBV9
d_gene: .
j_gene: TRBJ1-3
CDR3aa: ASGMSSGSGNTIY

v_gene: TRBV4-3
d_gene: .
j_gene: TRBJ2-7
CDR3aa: ASSLNVGASHLSYEQY

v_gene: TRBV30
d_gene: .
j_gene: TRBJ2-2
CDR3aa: AWSVNWGLPGELF

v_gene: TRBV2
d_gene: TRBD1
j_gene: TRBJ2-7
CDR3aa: ASSEGQGWAYEQY

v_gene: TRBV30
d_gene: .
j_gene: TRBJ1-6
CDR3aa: GLDSENYNSPLH

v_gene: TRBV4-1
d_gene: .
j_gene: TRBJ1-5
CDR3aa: ASSQDQWSEPQH

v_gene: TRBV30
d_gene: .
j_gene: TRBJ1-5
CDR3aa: AWRAGEGPQH

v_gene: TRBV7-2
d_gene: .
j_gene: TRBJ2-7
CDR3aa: ASSLEALGPPFIYEQY

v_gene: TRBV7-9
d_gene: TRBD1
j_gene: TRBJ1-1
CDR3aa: ASSFGDRGPEAF

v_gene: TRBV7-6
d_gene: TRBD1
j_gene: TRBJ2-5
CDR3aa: ASSPGQGYQETQY

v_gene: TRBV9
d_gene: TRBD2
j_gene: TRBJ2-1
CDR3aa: ASSVDGGGSYNEQF

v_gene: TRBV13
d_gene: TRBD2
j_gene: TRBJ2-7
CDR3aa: ASSLPSGERGEQY

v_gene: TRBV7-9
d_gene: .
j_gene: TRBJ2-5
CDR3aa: ASSLASGGEKTQY

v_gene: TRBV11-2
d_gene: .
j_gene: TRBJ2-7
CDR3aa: ASSSDRYEQY

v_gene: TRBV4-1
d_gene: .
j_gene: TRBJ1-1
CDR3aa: ASSRRGDTEAF

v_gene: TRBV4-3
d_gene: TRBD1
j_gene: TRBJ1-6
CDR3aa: ASSPRQGNDNSPLH

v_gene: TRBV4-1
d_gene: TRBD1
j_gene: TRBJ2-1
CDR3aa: ASSPPRGSYNEQF

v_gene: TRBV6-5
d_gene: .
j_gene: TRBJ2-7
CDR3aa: ASSYSPYEQY

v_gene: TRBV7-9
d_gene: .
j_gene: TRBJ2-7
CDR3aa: ASSLEGTPLSRQY

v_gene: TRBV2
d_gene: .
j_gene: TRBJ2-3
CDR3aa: ASSEEALRLGQY

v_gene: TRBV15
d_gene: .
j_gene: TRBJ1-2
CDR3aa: ATSSLRGWGFGYT

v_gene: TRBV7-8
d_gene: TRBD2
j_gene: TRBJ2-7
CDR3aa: ASSYASTSGVSSYEQY

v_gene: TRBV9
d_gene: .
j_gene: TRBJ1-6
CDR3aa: ASSGAPSWPLH

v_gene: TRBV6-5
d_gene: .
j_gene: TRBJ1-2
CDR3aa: ASSYWPGGAGYT

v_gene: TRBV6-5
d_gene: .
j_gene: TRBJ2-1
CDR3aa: ATRERDFYNEQF

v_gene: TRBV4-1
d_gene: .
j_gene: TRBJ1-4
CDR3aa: ASSQVGLIGREKLF

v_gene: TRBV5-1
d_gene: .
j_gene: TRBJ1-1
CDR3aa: ASSLGAETEAF

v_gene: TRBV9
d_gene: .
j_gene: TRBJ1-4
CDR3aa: ASSPVGEGEKLF

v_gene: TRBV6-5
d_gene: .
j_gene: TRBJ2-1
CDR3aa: ASSYGSGSSNEQF